This T cell receptor (beta chain) was profiled in a study of control samples from healthy donors and cancer patients. Produced via immunoSEQ multiplex PCR; TCRdb's table is partial and in-frame only. The profile covers roughly 130,000 clones, with approximately 94% appearing a single time and approximately 4% taken by the ten largest. This CDR3 spans 15 amino acids. Trimming took 5 bases from V and 0 from J; bases not matched to a gene: 4. The V gene's germline CDR1 is MNHEY and CDR2 SVGAGI. This TCR was recovered from a man aged 30 to 45 in good health. The specimen sequenced was blood. The chain uses TRBV6-5 and TRBJ1-5; 7 positions match TRBD1. CDR3 in DNA: TGTGCCAGCAGTCGACAGGGTTATAGCAATCAGCCCCAGCATTTT. It specifies CASSRQGYSNQPQHF.